This T cell receptor beta chain was sequenced during a study of Tregs in tolerant kidney transplant recipients. Points from the study as a whole: This study did not directly address biological reproducibility. Activated donor B cell expansion appeared to reveal the most relevant donor-specific TCRbeta repertoire. The small number of patients limits these findings pending further validation.

Unstimulated Tregs (CD4+CD25+CD127-) and CD4+CD25- non-Tregs were sorted from PBMCs. This clone appeared a single time. The antigen is undetermined. The protocol was immunoSEQ multiplex PCR, while the TCRdb copy is restricted to in-frame clones and leaves out a portion. The data contain some 14,000 clones, approximately 92% of them singletons. Trimming took 2 bases from V and 10 from J, leaving 15 bases between them. From germline, CDR1 is MNHEY and CDR2 SMNVEV (reference sequence). The CDR3 is made up of 15 amino acids. The receptor was derived from a human donor in good health. The genes are TRBV27 and TRBJ1-6, with TRBD1 as a possible D gene (6 bases). Sequencing was carried out using CD8+ T cells from blood. CDR3 bases: TGTGCCAGCAGTTTAATCGCCAGGGGTCTCTCACCCCTCCACTTT. It is translated as CASSLIARGLSPLHF.